These 15 T cell receptor beta chains originate from one sample sequenced in a study of OX40 agonist ivuxolimab in advanced cancers. This table comes from immunoSEQ multiplex PCR, and its TCRdb copy is limited to in-frame clones, with some not included. The data show 70,000 to 85,000 clones, 85% to 95% seen once. Source: CD4+ or CD8+ T cells sorted from blood, taken in a trial of the OX40 agonist ivuxolimab. These TCRs come from an adult with an advanced solid tumor such as melanoma, head and neck, liver or kidney cancer.

This rearrangement joins TRBV19 to TRBJ1-2; D ambiguous. CDR1 LNHDA and CDR2 SQIVND come from the germline V gene (reference sequence). Trimming shortened V by 5 bases and J by 4 bases, and 8 bases separated the two germline ends. The CDR3 is made up of 12 amino acids. As DNA, the CDR3 is TGTGCCAGTAGTGGGGAGGGCTATGGCTACACCTTC. Translated, it gives CASSGEGYGYTF.

The chain couples TRBV13 to TRBJ2-1; the D gene is possibly TRBD2 (5 bases). The CDR3 length is 12 residues. The germline V gene has CDR1 PRHDT and CDR2 FYEKMQ (reference sequence). Trimming cost V 2 bases and J 12 bases, with 11 bases left between them. The CDR3 DNA follows: TGTGCCAGCAGCTTACTGGAGGCTGGGCAGTTCTTC. As protein: CASSLLEAGQFF.

This clone ranks as medium-sized. The chain has TRBV28 and TRBJ1-1; D remains ambiguous. Germline V gene lookup returns CDR1 MDHEN and CDR2 SYDVKM. The CDR3 spans 15 residues. V was shortened by 5 bases and J by 0 bases, with 13 bases between the two germline ends. The CDR3 reads CASSAPFTVNTEAFF. Here the CDR3 DNA reads TGTGCCAGCAGTGCCCCCTTTACAGTGAACACTGAAGCTTTCTTT. Variable domain in full (rest from reference TRBV28 and TRBJ1-1): DVKVTQSSRYLVKRTGEKVFLECVQDMDHENMFWYRQDPGLGLRLIYFSYDVKMKEKGDIPEGYSVSREKKERFSLILESASTNQTSMYLCASSAPFTVNTEAFFGQGTRLTVV.

The chain links TRBV27 to TRBJ1-5; TRBD1 might be the D (6 bases). Trimming took 7 bases from V and 1 from J, leaving 14 bases between them. CDR1 is MNHEY and CDR2 is SMNVEV in the germline V gene (reference sequence). CDR3 size: 15 residues. CDR3 DNA sequence: TGTGCCAGCACCGAGGGGGTAGGGAGCAATCAGCCCCAGCATTTT. As protein: CASTEGVGSNQPQHF.

This rearrangement joins TRBV21-1 to TRBJ2-1; the table names TRBD2, a call not compared with the DNA. TRBV21-1 is a pseudogene locus. CDR3 size: 16 residues. For the CDR3, the DNA is TGTGCCAGCAGCAAAAAGAGCGGGATCCCCTACAATGAGCAGTTCTTC. Translating it yields CASSKKSGIPYNEQFF.

The V call is TRBV7-2, the J call TRBJ2-3; TRBD2 aligns across 8 bases. With 5 bases clipped from V and 5 bases from J, the junction kept 12 bases outside the gene matches. Per the germline V gene, CDR1 is SGHTA and CDR2 is FQGNSA. The CDR3 sequence is 16 residues long. The CDR3 region is CASSDLAGGGKDTQYF. Here the CDR3 DNA reads TGTGCCAGCAGCGACTTGGCGGGAGGAGGGAAAGATACGCAGTATTTT.

The chain couples TRBV6-6 to TRBJ2-7; TRBD1 might be the D (6 bases). The CDR3 has 15 residues. CDR1 is MNHNY, CDR2 SVGAGI, per germline (reference sequence). V was clipped by 4 bases and J by 4 bases, with 17 bases between them. The CDR3 DNA follows: TGTGCCAGCAGTTCGCCCGGGACACGGTGGTACGAGCAGTACTTC. Translation gives CASSSPGTRWYEQYF.

V is TRBV5-6 and J is TRBJ2-7; tentatively, D is TRBD1 (5 bases). The CDR3 covers 13 residues. V shed 6 bases and J shed 6 bases, with 16 bases lying between them. Germline values: CDR1 SGHDT, CDR2 YYEEEE. In nucleotides, the CDR3 is TGTGCCAGCACCATAACAGGTACTGGCGAGCAGTACTTC. This translates into CASTITGTGEQYF. The full variable domain, its missing parts supplied by reference TRBV5-6 and TRBJ2-7, is DAGVTQSPTHLIKTRGQQVTLRCSPKSGHDTVSWYQQALGQGPQFIFQYYEEEERQRGNFPDRFSGHQFPNYSSELNVNALLLGDSALYLCASTITGTGEQYFGPGTRLTVT.

This clone was seen only a few times. V usage is TRBV5-1 and J usage is TRBJ2-7, with TRBD1 matching over 8 bases. Germline CDR1 reads SGHRS; CDR2 reads YFSETQ. This CDR3 region has 17 residues. Trimming removed 0 bases from V and 3 bases from J; junction bases left unmatched: 11. CDR3 region: CASSLGFQGASLYEQYF. The CDR3 DNA sequence: TGCGCCAGCAGCTTGGGGTTTCAGGGGGCAAGTCTCTACGAGCAGTACTTC.

This clone occurred once. V usage is TRBV27 and J usage is TRBJ2-1; 13 positions agree with TRBD2. Germline trimming cut 3 bases from V and 8 bases from J; bases unmatched to any gene: 7. Germline V CDR1 and CDR2: MNHEY, SMNVEV (reference sequence). The CDR3 has 16 residues. The CDR3 nucleotides read TGTGCCAGCAGTTTCCTACTAGCGGGAGGGCCCCATGAGCAGTTCTTC. It encodes CASSFLLAGGPHEQFF.

The gene calls are TRBV28 and TRBJ2-5; 9 bases match TRBD2. The last part of the DNA fits TRBJ2-7 better; the J call may be wrong. This CDR3 has 18 amino acids. The germline V gene has CDR1 MDHEN and CDR2 SYDVKM. CDR3 in amino acids: CASSLLRPETSGHYEQYF. As DNA, the CDR3 is TGTGCCAGCAGCCTACTTCGGCCAGAGACTAGCGGACACTACGAGCAGTACTTC.

This clone came up once. This rearrangement joins TRBV29-1 to TRBJ1-1; D gene uncertain. Trimming shortened V by 2 bases and J by 8 bases, and 9 bases separated the two germline ends. Germline CDR1 reads SQVTM; CDR2 reads ANQGSEA. CDR3 size: 11 residues. CDR3 DNA sequence: TGCAGCGTTGAAATTAACCCAGAAGCTTTCTTT. Translating it yields CSVEINPEAFF.

The chain combines TRBV6-5 with TRBJ2-1; the D is unclear. Trimming left V 2 bases short and J 5 bases short, with 13 bases between. CDR1 is MNHEY, CDR2 SVGAGI, per germline. The CDR3 is 15 residues long. The CDR3 nucleotides read TGTGCCAGCAGTTACGGCTCACACCTCGACAATGAGCAGTTCTTC. Translating gives CASSYGSHLDNEQFF.

The V and J genes are TRBV4-2 and TRBJ2-7, with D perhaps matching TRBD1 (6 bases). This CDR3 is built from 16 residues. Germline V gives CDR1 LGHNA, CDR2 YNFKEQ. Trimming stripped 4 bases from V and 3 bases from J, with 19 bases between. The CDR3 coding sequence is TGTGCCAGCAGCCTTACCGGGACAAGTCACAACTACGAGCAGTACTTC. This translates into CASSLTGTSHNYEQYF.

This clone has a handful of counts. The chain uses TRBV29-1 and TRBJ2-4; the D gene is possibly TRBD1 (5 bases). Deletions cut 2 bases from V and 12 bases from J, with 14 bases between. Germline V CDR1 and CDR2: SQVTM, ANQGSEA. CDR3 length equals 12 residues. The CDR3 here is CSVELSGFAQYF. The DNA for the CDR3 is TGCAGCGTTGAATTATCAGGGTTCGCTCAGTACTTC.